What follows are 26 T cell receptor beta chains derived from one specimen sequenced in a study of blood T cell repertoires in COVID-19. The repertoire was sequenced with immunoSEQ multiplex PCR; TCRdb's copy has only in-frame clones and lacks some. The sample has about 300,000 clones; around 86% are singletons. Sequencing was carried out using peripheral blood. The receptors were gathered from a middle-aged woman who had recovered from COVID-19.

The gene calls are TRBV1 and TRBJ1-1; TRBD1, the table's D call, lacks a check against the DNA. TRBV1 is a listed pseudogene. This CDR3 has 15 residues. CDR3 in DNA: TGCACCAGCCCACAGGGGGCTAGGAAGAACACTGAAGCTTTCTTT. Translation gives CTSPQGARKNTEAFF.

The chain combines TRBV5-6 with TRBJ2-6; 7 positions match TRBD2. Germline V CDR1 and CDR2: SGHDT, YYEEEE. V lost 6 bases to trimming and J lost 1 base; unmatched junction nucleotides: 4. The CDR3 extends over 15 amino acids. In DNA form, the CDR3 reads TGTGCCAGCACCACCGGGGGGTCTGGGGCCAACGTCCTGACTTTC. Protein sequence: CASTTGGSGANVLTF.

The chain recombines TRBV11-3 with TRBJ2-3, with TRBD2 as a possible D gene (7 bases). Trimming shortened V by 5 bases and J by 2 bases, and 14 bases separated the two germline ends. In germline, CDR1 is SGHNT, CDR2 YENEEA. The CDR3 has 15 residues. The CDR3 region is CASSLGGEYTDTQYF. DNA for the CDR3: TGTGCCAGCAGCCTAGGGGGGGAATACACAGATACGCAGTATTTT.

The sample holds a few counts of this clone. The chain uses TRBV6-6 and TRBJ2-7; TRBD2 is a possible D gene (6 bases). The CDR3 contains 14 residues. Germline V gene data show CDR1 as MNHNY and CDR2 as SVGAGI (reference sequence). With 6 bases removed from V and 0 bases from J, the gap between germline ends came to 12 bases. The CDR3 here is CASRPGGLSYEQYF. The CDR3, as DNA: TGTGCCAGCAGGCCCGGGGGACTCTCCTACGAGCAGTACTTC.

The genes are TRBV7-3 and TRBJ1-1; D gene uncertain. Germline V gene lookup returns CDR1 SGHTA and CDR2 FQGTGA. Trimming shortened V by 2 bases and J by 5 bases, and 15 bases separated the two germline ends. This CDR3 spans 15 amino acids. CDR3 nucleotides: TGTGCCAGCAGCTTATTAGGCGGCCGAACGACTGAAGCTTTCTTT. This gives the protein CASSLLGGRTTEAFF.

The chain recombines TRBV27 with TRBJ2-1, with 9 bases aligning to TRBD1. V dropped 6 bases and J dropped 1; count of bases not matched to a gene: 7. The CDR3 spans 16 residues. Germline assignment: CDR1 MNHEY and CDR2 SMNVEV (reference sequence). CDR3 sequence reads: CASRSRTGESYNEQFF. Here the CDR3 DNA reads TGTGCCAGCAGATCCCGGACAGGGGAGTCCTACAATGAGCAGTTCTTC.

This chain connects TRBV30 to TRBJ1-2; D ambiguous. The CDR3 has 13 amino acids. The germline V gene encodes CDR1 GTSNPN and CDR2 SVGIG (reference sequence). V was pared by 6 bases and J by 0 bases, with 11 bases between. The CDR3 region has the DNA TGTGCCTGTAAATCGGACTCTAACTATGGCTACACCTTC. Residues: CACKSDSNYGYTF. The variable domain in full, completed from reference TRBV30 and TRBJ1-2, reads SQTIHQWPATLVQPVGSPLSLECTVEGTSNPNLYWYRQAAGRGLQLLFYSVGIGQISSEVPQNLSASRPQDRQFILSSKKLLLSDSGFYLCACKSDSNYGYTFGSGTRLTVV.

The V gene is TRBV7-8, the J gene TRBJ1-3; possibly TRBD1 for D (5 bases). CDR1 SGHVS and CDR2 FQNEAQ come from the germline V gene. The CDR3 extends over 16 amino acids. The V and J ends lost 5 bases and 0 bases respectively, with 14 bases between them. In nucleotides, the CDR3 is TGTGCCAGCAGCCCCAGGTGGGGCAGCTCTGGAAACACCATATATTTT. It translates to CASSPRWGSSGNTIYF. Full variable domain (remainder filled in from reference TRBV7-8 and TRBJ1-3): GAGVSQSPRYKVAKRGQDVALRCDPISGHVSLFWYQQALGQGPEFLTYFQNEAQLDKSGLPSDRFFAERPEGSVSTLKIQRTQQEDSAVYLCASSPRWGSSGNTIYFGEGSWLTVV.

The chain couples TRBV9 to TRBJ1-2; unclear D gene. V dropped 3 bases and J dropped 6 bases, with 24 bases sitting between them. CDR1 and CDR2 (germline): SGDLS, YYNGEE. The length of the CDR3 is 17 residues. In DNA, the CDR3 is TGTGCCAGCAGCGGACACCCCGCGCGTTTGGGCTATCATGGCTACACCTTC. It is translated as CASSGHPARLGYHGYTF.

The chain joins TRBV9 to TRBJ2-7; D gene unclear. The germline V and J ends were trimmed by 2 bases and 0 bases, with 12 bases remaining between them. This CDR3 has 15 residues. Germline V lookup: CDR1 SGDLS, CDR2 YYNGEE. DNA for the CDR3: TGTGCCAGCAGCGTTGGCAGTTTTGCCTCCTACGAGCAGTACTTC. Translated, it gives CASSVGSFASYEQYF.

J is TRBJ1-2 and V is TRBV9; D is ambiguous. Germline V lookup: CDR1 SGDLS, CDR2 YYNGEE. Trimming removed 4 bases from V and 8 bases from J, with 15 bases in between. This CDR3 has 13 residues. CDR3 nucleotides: TGTGCCAGCAGCTCTGCTTGGCAGTCGGGCTACACCTTC. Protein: CASSSAWQSGYTF. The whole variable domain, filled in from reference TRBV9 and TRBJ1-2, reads DSGVTQTPKHLITATGQRVTLRCSPRSGDLSVYWYQQSLDQGLQFLIQYYNGEERAKGNILERFSAQQFPDLHSELNLSSLELGDSALYFCASSSAWQSGYTFGSGTRLTVV.

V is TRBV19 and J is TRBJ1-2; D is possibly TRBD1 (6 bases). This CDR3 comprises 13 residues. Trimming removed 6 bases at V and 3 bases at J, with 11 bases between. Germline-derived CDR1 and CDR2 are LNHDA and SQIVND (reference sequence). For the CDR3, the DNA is TGTGCCAGTAGAGTGGACAGAGACTATGGCTACACCTTC. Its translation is CASRVDRDYGYTF.

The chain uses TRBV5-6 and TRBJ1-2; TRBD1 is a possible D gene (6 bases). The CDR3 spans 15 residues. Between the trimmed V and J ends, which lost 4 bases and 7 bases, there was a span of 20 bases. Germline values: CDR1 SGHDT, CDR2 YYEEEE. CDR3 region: CASSPRGGGIAGYTF. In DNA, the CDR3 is TGTGCCAGCAGCCCGAGGGGGGGCGGAATAGCTGGCTACACCTTC.

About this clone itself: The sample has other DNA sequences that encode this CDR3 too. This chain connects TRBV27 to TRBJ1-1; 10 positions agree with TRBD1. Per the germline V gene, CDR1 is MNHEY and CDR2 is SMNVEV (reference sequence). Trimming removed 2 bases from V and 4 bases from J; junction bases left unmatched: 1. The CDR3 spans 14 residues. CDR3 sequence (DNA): TGTGCCAGCAGTTTAGGACAGGGGGGCACTGAAGCTTTCTTT. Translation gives CASSLGQGGTEAFF.

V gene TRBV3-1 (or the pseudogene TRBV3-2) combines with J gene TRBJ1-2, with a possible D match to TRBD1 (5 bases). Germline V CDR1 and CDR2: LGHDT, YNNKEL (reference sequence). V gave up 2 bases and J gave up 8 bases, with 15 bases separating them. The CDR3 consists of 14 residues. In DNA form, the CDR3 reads TGTGCCAGCAGCCAAATCGGACATCCACTGGGCTACACCTTC. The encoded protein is CASSQIGHPLGYTF.

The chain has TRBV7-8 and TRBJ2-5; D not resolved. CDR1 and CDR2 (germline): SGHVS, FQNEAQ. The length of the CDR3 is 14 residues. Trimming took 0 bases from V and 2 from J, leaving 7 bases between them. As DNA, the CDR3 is TGTGCCAGCAGCTTAGCGGCGGCACAAGAGACCCAGTACTTC. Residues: CASSLAAAQETQYF.

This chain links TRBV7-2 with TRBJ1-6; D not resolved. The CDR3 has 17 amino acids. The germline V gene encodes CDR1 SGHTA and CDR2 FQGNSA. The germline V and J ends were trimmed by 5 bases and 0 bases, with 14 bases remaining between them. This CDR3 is CASSLNGRRSYNSPLHF. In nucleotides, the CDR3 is TGTGCCAGCAGCCTGAATGGGCGCCGCTCCTATAATTCACCCCTCCACTTT.

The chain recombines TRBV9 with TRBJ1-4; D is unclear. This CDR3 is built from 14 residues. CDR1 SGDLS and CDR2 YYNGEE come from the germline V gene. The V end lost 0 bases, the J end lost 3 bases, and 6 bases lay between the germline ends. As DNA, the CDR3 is TGTGCCAGCAGCGTAGGGGGAGCTAATGAAAAACTGTTTTTT. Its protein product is CASSVGGANEKLFF.

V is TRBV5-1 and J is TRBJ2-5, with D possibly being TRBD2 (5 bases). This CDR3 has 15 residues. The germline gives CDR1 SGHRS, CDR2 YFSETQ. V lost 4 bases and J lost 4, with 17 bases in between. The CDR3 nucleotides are TGCGCCAGCAGCGCCGTTCCCAACCGGGGAGAGACCCAGTACTTC. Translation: CASSAVPNRGETQYF.

DNA of the CDR3: TGTGCCACCAGCAGTTTCTATACAGGGGGCGAGGCTGAAGCTTTCTTT. This translates into CATSSFYTGGEAEAFF. The chain employs TRBV15 and TRBJ1-1; 9 positions match TRBD1. The germline V gene encodes CDR1 LNHNV and CDR2 YYDKDF (reference sequence). The CDR3 loop spans 16 amino acids. With V trimmed by 3 bases and J by 6 bases, 11 bases remained unmatched.

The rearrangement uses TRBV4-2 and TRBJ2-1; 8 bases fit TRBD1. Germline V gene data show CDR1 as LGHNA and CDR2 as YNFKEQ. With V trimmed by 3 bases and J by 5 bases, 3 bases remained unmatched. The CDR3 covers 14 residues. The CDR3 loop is CASSHRGRDNEQFF. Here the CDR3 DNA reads TGTGCCAGCAGCCACAGGGGGCGCGACAATGAGCAGTTCTTC.

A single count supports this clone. The CDR3 here is CASSLSTDFSLDEQFF. In nucleotides, the CDR3 is TGTGCCAGCAGTTTATCGACGGACTTCAGCCTTGATGAGCAGTTCTTC. The chain joins TRBV27 to TRBJ2-1; possible D gene TRBD2, 5 bases. Trimming shortened V by 0 bases and J by 8 bases, and 17 bases separated the two germline ends. Germline loops: CDR1 MNHEY, CDR2 SMNVEV (reference sequence). This CDR3 region has 16 residues.

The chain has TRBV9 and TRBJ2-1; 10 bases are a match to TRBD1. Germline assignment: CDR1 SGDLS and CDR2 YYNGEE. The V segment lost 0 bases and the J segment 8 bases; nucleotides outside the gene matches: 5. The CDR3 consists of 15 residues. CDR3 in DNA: TGTGCCAGCAGCGTAGTTAGGGACAGGGGCTATGAGCAGTTCTTC. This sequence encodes CASSVVRDRGYEQFF.

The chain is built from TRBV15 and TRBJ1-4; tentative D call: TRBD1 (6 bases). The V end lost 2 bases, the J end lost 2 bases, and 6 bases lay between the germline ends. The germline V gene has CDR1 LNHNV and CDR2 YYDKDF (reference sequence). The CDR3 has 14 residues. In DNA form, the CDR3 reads TGTGCCACCAGCAGACAGGGGACTAATGAAAAACTGTTTTTT. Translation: CATSRQGTNEKLFF.

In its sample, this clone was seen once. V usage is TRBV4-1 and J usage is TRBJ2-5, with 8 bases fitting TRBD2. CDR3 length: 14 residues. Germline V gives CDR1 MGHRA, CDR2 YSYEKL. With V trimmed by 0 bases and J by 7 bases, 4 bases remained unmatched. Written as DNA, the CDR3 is TGCGCCAGCAGCCAAGAAGGTCGGGGGGGGACCCAGTACTTC. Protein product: CASSQEGRGGTQYF.

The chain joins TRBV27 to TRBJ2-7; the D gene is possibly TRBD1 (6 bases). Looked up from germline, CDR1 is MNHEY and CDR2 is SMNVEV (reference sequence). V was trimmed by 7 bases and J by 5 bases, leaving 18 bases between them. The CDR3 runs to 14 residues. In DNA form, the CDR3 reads TGTGCCAGCAAACATACAGGGTCCCAAGACGAGCAGTACTTC. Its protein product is CASKHTGSQDEQYF.